The subject of this entry is one TCR beta chain. Its specificity is unknown. This sample was taken from a study of shared clonotypes between healthy human individuals. Study results and limitations: For sorted subsets, rarefaction showed incomplete sequencing despite large depth.

Naive CD8 cells lacked CD45RO and underwent positive selection for CCR7, leaving out terminally differentiated effector memory CD45RA+ cells. All donors were healthy HIV-negative adults lacking recent acute infections or vaccinations. The V and J ends lost 4 bases and 3 bases respectively, with 7 bases between them. Looked up from germline, CDR1 is PRHDT and CDR2 is FYEKMQ (reference sequence). CDR3 length: 13 residues. Samples underwent the assay at deep level. Across several immunoSEQ plates, the genomic DNA of each subset was split evenly. Only in-frame clones appear in the TCRdb table, and some are missing; sequencing was by immunoSEQ multiplex PCR. The table lists roughly 2,000,000 clones, over 85% of them singletons.

The sequenced material came from naive CD8+ T cells sorted from blood. This clonotype was obtained from a man aged 18 to 30 in good health. The rearrangement links TRBV13 to TRBJ1-3; D is unresolved. For the CDR3, the DNA is TGTGCCAGCAGCTACGGGAGTGGAAACACCATATATTTT. This encodes CASSYGSGNTIYF.